Each of the 3 T cell receptor beta chains below was sequenced from the same sample in a study of T-cell reconstitution after alpha-beta-depleted transplantation in children. Unique molecular identifiers were incorporated into the prepared TCRbeta library. TCRdb passed the PCR reads through MiXCR, listing each CDR3 protein once. The table has around 78,000 distinct CDR3 sequences, over 12% seen once; the top ten hold 25% to 30%. Material: PBMCs, mostly from graft donor cells, obtained 180 days after TCRalphabeta/CD19-depleted stem cell transplant. Receptor source: a male patient under 10 years old who had a stem cell transplant for acute lymphoblastic leukemia, so the T cells may come from the graft donor.

V usage is TRBV7-8 and J usage is TRBJ1-2; D remains unclear. CDR1 and CDR2 from the germline V gene are SGHVS and FQNEAQ. V shed 5 bases and J shed 3 bases, with 13 bases lying between them. CDR3 length: 14 residues. CDR3 amino acids: CASSPDLPDYGYTF. DNA for the CDR3: TGTGCCAGCAGCCCCGACCTCCCGGACTATGGCTACACCTTC.

This clonotype turned up a few times. The chain uses TRBV9 and TRBJ1-2; D unresolved. Germline assignment: CDR1 SGDLS and CDR2 YYNGEE. V shed 4 bases and J shed 6 bases, with 10 bases lying between them. This CDR3 has 12 amino acids. This CDR3 is CASSPGMNGYTF. CDR3 DNA: TGTGCCAGCAGCCCTGGGATGAATGGCTACACCTTC.

The sample holds one count of this clonotype. A junction boundary mismatches the germline segment, possibly from a read error. The chain recombines TRBV3-1 with TRBJ2-5, with 12 bases lining up with TRBD1. The CDR3 has 18 residues. Looked up from germline, CDR1 is LGHDT and CDR2 is YNNKEL (reference sequence). CDR3 residues: CACSQTKGGTGGTETQYF. In DNA form, the CDR3 reads TGTGCCTGCAGCCAAACAAAGGGGGGGACAGGGGGCACAGAGACCCAGTACTTC.